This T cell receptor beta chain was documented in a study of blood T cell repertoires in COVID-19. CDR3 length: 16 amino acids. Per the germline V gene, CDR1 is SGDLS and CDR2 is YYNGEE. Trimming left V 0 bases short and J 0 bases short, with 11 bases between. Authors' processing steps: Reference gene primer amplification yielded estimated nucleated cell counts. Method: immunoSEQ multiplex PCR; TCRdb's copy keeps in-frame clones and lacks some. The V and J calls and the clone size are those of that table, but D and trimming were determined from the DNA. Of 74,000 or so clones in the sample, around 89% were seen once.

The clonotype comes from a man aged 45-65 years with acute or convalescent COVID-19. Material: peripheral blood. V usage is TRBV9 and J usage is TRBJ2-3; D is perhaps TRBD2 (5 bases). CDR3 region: CASSVGKRTSTDTQYF. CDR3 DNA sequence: TGTGCCAGCAGCGTAGGTAAGCGGACGAGCACAGATACGCAGTATTTT.